This entry concerns a single TCR beta chain. V dropped 5 bases and J dropped 9 bases, with 19 bases sitting between them. CDR3 length equals 14 residues. Per germline, CDR1 SGHAT and CDR2 FQNNGV. This sample was taken from a study of blood T cell repertoires in COVID-19. Living in about two dozen US areas, the participants were between roughly 18 and 89 years of age. Generated by immunoSEQ multiplex PCR, the TCRdb table keeps only in-frame clones and is missing some. This repertoire shows 150,000 to 250,000 clones, 65% to 90% found once; its top ten account for 12%. Input material: PBMCs or T cells enriched from blood (not recorded which). J is TRBJ1-1 and V is TRBV11-2; D unclear. This TCR came from a man aged 35-49 years who had recovered from COVID-19. This CDR3 is CASSQTRATLKAFF. CDR3 nucleotide sequence: TGTGCCAGCAGCCAAACCCGAGCCACTTTAAAAGCTTTCTTT.